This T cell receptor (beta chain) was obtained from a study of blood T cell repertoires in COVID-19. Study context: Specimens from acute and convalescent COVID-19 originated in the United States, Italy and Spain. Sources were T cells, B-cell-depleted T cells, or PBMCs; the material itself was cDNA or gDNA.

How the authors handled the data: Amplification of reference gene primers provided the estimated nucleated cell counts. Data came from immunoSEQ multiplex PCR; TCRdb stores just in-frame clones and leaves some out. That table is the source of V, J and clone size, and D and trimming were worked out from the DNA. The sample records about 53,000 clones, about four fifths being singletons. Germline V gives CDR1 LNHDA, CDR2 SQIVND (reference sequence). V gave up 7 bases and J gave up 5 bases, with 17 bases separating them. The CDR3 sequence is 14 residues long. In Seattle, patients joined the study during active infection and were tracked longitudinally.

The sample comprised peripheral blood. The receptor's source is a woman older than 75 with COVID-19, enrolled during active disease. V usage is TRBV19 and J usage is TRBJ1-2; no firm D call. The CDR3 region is CASKVSRGKYGYTF. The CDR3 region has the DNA TGTGCCAGTAAAGTGAGTCGGGGAAAGTATGGCTACACCTTC.